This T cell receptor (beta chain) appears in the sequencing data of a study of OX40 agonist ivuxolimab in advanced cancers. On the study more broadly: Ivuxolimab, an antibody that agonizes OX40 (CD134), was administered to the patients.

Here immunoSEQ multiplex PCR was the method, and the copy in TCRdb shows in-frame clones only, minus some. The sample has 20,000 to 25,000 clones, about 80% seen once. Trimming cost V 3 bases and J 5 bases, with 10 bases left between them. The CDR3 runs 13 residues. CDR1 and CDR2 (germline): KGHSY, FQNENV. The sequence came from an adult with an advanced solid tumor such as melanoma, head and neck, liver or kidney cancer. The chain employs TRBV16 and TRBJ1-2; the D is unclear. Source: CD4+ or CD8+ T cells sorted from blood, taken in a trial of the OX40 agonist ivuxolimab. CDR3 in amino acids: CASSQSLGYGYTF. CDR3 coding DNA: TGTGCCAGCAGCCAGTCGCTGGGGTATGGCTACACCTTC.